These 30 T cell receptor beta chains were sequenced from one sample in a study of blood T cell repertoires in COVID-19. Measured with immunoSEQ multiplex PCR; TCRdb has only the in-frame clones, and not every one. The sample records 300,000 to 400,000 clones, around 83% being singletons. The sequencing sample was made of peripheral blood. These receptors all stem from a man aged 25 to 40 with active or convalescent COVID-19.

This chain joins TRBV5-1 and TRBJ2-7, with a possible D match to TRBD2 (8 bases). Germline values: CDR1 SGHRS, CDR2 YFSETQ. Trimming cost V 0 bases and J 3 bases, with 13 bases left between them. This CDR3 is 15 amino acids long. The CDR3 DNA is TGCGCCAGCAGCTTGGCCGGGAGGGGGCTCTACGAGCAGTACTTC. Translation: CASSLAGRGLYEQYF. Combining the CDR3 with reference TRBV5-1 and TRBJ2-7 gives the whole variable domain KAGVTQTPRYLIKTRGQQVTLSCSPISGHRSVSWYQQTPGQGLQFLFEYFSETQRNKGNFPGRFSGRQFSNSRSEMNVSTLELGDSALYLCASSLAGRGLYEQYFGPGTRLTVT.

This chain links TRBV11-3 with TRBJ1-4, with 8 bases identical to TRBD1. The CDR3 has 18 residues. The trim removed 4 bases at V and 8 bases at J, leaving 18 bases unmatched. CDR1 and CDR2 (germline): SGHNT, YENEEA. The DNA of the CDR3 is TGTGCCAGCAGCTCGCCTTTTGGGCTGGACAGGGTTGAGGAAAAACTGTTTTTT. It is translated as CASSSPFGLDRVEEKLFF.

The chain joins TRBV11-3 to TRBJ2-2; D is unclear. Looked up from germline, CDR1 is SGHNT and CDR2 is YENEEA. V was clipped by 4 bases and J by 6 bases, with 12 bases between them. The CDR3 covers 14 residues. The CDR3 protein is CASSSDTLAGELFF. The DNA of the CDR3 is TGTGCCAGCAGCTCAGACACTCTGGCCGGGGAGCTGTTTTTT.

This chain joins TRBV24-1 and TRBJ1-3, with a tentative D call TRBD1 (6 bases). The CDR3 runs 15 residues. Trimming left V 3 bases short and J 3 bases short, with 11 bases between. Germline CDR1 is KGHDR and CDR2 is SFDVKD. The CDR3 DNA is TGTGCCACCAGTGATCCAGGGGAGGGTGGAAACACCATATATTTT. Its translation is CATSDPGEGGNTIYF.

Only a few counts were recorded for this clone. The V gene is TRBV5-3, the J gene TRBJ2-1, with 7 bases lining up with TRBD2. TRBV5-3 is an open reading frame, and its role is uncertain. This CDR3 comprises 15 residues. J gave up 2 bases and V 8 bases, and 10 bases lay outside the gene matches. For the CDR3, the DNA is TGTGCCAGCCCCGGGGAGGGTAGGCCCTACAATGAGCAGTTCTTC. Its translation: CASPGEGRPYNEQFF.

This clone was recorded once. V gene TRBV10-3 combines with J gene TRBJ1-3; possibly TRBD1 for D (6 bases). V shed 7 bases and J shed 4 bases, with 14 bases lying between them. From germline, CDR1 is ENHRY and CDR2 SYGVKD. The CDR3 consists of 14 residues. The CDR3 spells CAITETGAGNTIYF. CDR3 bases: TGTGCCATCACCGAGACAGGAGCGGGAAACACCATATATTTT.

The J gene is TRBJ2-2, the V gene TRBV27; TRBD2 matches 7 bases. Unmatched junction bases numbered 5, after V lost 3 bases and J lost 1 base. Germline V gives CDR1 MNHEY, CDR2 SMNVEV (reference sequence). CDR3 length equals 16 residues. The CDR3 DNA is TGTGCCAGCAGTTTTGGGGGAGGGTGGAACACCGGGGAGCTGTTTTTT. Its protein product is CASSFGGGWNTGELFF.

The rearrangement joins TRBV2 to TRBJ2-1; 11 bases fit TRBD2. This CDR3 region has 15 residues. The J segment lost 5 bases and the V segment lost 6 bases, leaving 6 bases of the junction unmatched. Looked up from germline, CDR1 is SNHLY and CDR2 is FYNNEI. The DNA for the CDR3 is TGTGCCAGCAGGGCCACTAGCGGGGGTAACAATGAGCAGTTCTTC. It translates to CASRATSGGNNEQFF.

V usage is TRBV19 and J usage is TRBJ1-2; D is perhaps TRBD1 (5 bases). With 5 bases removed from V and 6 bases from J, the gap between germline ends came to 19 bases. This CDR3 spans 15 amino acids. Looked up from germline, CDR1 is LNHDA and CDR2 is SQIVND (reference sequence). The CDR3 DNA reads TGTGCCAGTAGTCGGCAGGGATCGTTGACCGATGGCTACACCTTC. The encoded protein is CASSRQGSLTDGYTF.

The chain is built from TRBV28 and TRBJ1-2, with no clear D. V was clipped by 2 bases and J by 8 bases, with 12 bases between them. This CDR3 comprises 13 residues. Germline CDR1 MDHEN, CDR2 SYDVKM. The chain's CDR3 is CASSLGRSSGYTF. CDR3 DNA sequence: TGTGCCAGCAGTTTAGGCCGATCTTCCGGCTACACCTTC.

The chain carries TRBV15 and TRBJ2-6; possible D gene TRBD1, 5 bases. Germline V gene lookup returns CDR1 LNHNV and CDR2 YYDKDF (reference sequence). V shed 3 bases and J shed 3 bases, with 9 bases lying between them. The CDR3 sequence is 15 residues long. The CDR3 DNA reads as TGTGCCACCAGCAGCGACAGCTATGGGGCCAACGTCCTGACTTTC. As protein: CATSSDSYGANVLTF. Full variable domain (missing parts from reference TRBV15 and TRBJ2-6): DAMVIQNPRYQVTQFGKPVTLSCSQTLNHNVMYWYQQKSSQAPKLLFHYYDKDFNNEADTPDNFQSRRPNTSFCFLDIRSPGLGDTAMYLCATSSDSYGANVLTFGAGSRLTVL.

The rearrangement uses TRBV18 and TRBJ2-7, with D unclear. Between the trimmed V and J ends, which lost 3 bases and 5 bases, there was a span of 17 bases. This CDR3 is built from 15 residues. Germline CDR1 KGHSH, CDR2 LQKENI. CDR3 in amino acids: CASSPLGFATHEQYF. Written as DNA, the CDR3 is TGTGCCAGCTCACCCCTCGGGTTCGCGACCCACGAGCAGTACTTC.

V is TRBV3-1 (or the pseudogene TRBV3-2) and J is TRBJ2-7; 10 bases are shared with TRBD2. Germline lookup yields CDR1 LGHDT and CDR2 YNNKEL (reference sequence). J gave up 0 bases and V 5 bases, and 7 bases lay outside the gene matches. CDR3 length: 16 amino acids. DNA of the CDR3: TGTGCCAGCAGCGGGCTAGCGGGAGTGAGCTCCTACGAGCAGTACTTC. This codes for CASSGLAGVSSYEQYF.

The V gene is TRBV4-1, the J gene TRBJ2-7, with 10 bases lining up with TRBD2. Germline-derived CDR1 and CDR2 are MGHRA and YSYEKL. The V gene end was trimmed by 1 base and the J gene end by 3 bases; junction bases not matched to a gene: 3. CDR3 length: 15 residues. The CDR3 sequence is CASSQGRLAGYEQYF. The CDR3 DNA follows: TGCGCCAGCAGCCAAGGACGACTAGCGGGCTACGAGCAGTACTTC.

The CDR3, as DNA: TGTGCCAGCAGCTTGGTGGGTAGCGCAGAGACCCAGTACTTC. Translation gives CASSLVGSAETQYF. This chain joins TRBV5-4 and TRBJ2-5; tentative D call: TRBD2 (5 bases). The CDR3 is 14 amino acids. The V gene lost 0 bases and the J gene lost 4 bases, with 10 bases spanning the gap. Germline V gene lookup returns CDR1 SGHNT and CDR2 YYREEE (reference sequence).

This CDR3 is CASSLAYYLSTDTQYF. Written as DNA, the CDR3 is TGTGCCAGCAGCTTAGCCTACTACCTATCCACAGATACGCAGTATTTT. The J gene is TRBJ2-3, the V gene TRBV7-2; unclear D gene. V shed 0 bases and J shed 2 bases, with 12 bases lying between them. The CDR3 loop spans 16 amino acids. Germline V CDR1 and CDR2: SGHTA, FQGNSA.

The chain is built from TRBV24-1 and TRBJ2-1; 7 bases are a match to TRBD1. Unmatched junction bases numbered 4, after V lost 0 bases and J lost 6 bases. From germline, CDR1 is KGHDR and CDR2 SFDVKD. The CDR3 length is 15 residues. The CDR3 reads CATSDLARDSNEQFF. The CDR3 coding sequence is TGTGCCACCAGTGATTTGGCCCGGGACAGCAATGAGCAGTTCTTC.

The chain recombines TRBV9 with TRBJ1-1, with 12 bases aligning to TRBD1. This CDR3 region has 14 residues. Germline values: CDR1 SGDLS, CDR2 YYNGEE. J gave up 9 bases and V 4 bases, and 7 bases lay outside the gene matches. CDR3 sequence (DNA): TGTGCCAGCAGCCCCGGGACAGGGGGCGAAAAAGCTTTCTTT. It translates to CASSPGTGGEKAFF.

The rearrangement uses TRBV6-2 or TRBV6-3 and TRBJ2-1; 12 nucleotides agree with TRBD2. Germline lookup yields CDR1 MNHEY and CDR2 SVGEGT. This CDR3 is 20 amino acids long. The V segment lost 6 bases and the J segment 4 bases; nucleotides outside the gene matches: 19. This CDR3 reads CASSPAVAAGLAGLYNEQFF. In nucleotides, the CDR3 is TGTGCCAGCAGCCCCGCCGTCGCGGCAGGACTAGCGGGATTGTACAATGAGCAGTTCTTC.

The sample holds a few counts of this clone. V gene TRBV9 combines with J gene TRBJ1-4; 7 bases align to TRBD1. The germline gives CDR1 SGDLS, CDR2 YYNGEE. V shed 1 base and J 4 bases; nucleotides not matched to a gene: 4. There are 15 residues in the CDR3. CDR3 DNA: TGTGCCAGCAGCGTAACAGGGGCAGGTAATGAAAAACTGTTTTTT. Protein sequence: CASSVTGAGNEKLFF.

This rearrangement joins TRBV9 to TRBJ2-7; possibly TRBD2 for D (6 bases). The germline V gene encodes CDR1 SGDLS and CDR2 YYNGEE. Between the trimmed V and J ends, which lost 0 bases and 6 bases, there was a span of 16 bases. The CDR3 consists of 15 residues. The CDR3: CASSVVGGTVSEQYF. For the CDR3, the DNA is TGTGCCAGCAGCGTAGTGGGGGGAACGGTTAGCGAGCAGTACTTC.

The sample holds a few counts of this clone. The V and J genes are TRBV5-5 and TRBJ2-2; the match to TRBD2 covers 12 bases. V was pared by 5 bases and J by 1 base, with 9 bases of the junction left unmatched. Germline V lookup: CDR1 SGHKS, CDR2 YYEKEE (reference sequence). CDR3 size: 18 residues. In DNA, the CDR3 is TGTGCCAGCAGGGACGACGGACTAGCGGGGAGGAACACCGGGGAGCTGTTTTTT. Amino acids: CASRDDGLAGRNTGELFF. The full variable domain, with the rest looked up from reference TRBV5-5 and TRBJ2-2, is DAGVTQSPTHLIKTRGQQVTLRCSPISGHKSVSWYQQVLGQGPQFIFQYYEKEERGRGNFPDRFSARQFPNYSSELNVNALLLGDSALYLCASRDDGLAGRNTGELFFGEGSRLTVL.

V and J are TRBV28 and TRBJ2-3; D remains ambiguous. The CDR3 is 14 amino acids. CDR1 is MDHEN, CDR2 SYDVKM, per germline. The V end lost 2 bases, the J end lost 1 base, and 7 bases lay between the germline ends. The CDR3 coding sequence is TGTGCCAGCAGTTTACCCCCGGGCACAGATACGCAGTATTTT. Protein: CASSLPPGTDTQYF. The whole variable domain, filled in from reference TRBV28 and TRBJ2-3, reads DVKVTQSSRYLVKRTGEKVFLECVQDMDHENMFWYRQDPGLGLRLIYFSYDVKMKEKGDIPEGYSVSREKKERFSLILESASTNQTSMYLCASSLPPGTDTQYFGPGTRLTVL.

The V call is TRBV18, the J call TRBJ1-6; unclear D gene. The germline gives CDR1 KGHSH, CDR2 LQKENI. V shed 3 bases and J shed 8 bases, with 11 bases lying between them. CDR3 length: 14 amino acids. The CDR3 DNA reads TGTGCCAGCTCACCCGGCCTCCGGGATTCACCCCTCCACTTT. Its translation: CASSPGLRDSPLHF.

J is TRBJ2-7 and V is TRBV5-3, with 10 bases matching TRBD1. TRBV5-3 is filed as an ORF, its function uncertain. Trimming removed 8 bases from V and 2 bases from J; junction bases left unmatched: 7. The CDR3 runs to 14 residues. The CDR3 region has the DNA TGTGCCAGGTACCGGGACAGGGGTACCTACGAGCAGTACTTC. Its protein is CARYRDRGTYEQYF.

The chain combines TRBV11-1 with TRBJ2-7; 9 bases are shared with TRBD2. Germline lookup yields CDR1 SGHAT and CDR2 FQDESV (reference sequence). Trimming took 7 bases from V and 8 from J; bases not matched to a gene: 15. The CDR3 contains 15 residues. In nucleotides, the CDR3 is TGTGCCAGCACCCCAGAAGCGGGAGGACCTATGAAGCAGTACTTC. Residues: CASTPEAGGPMKQYF.

The J gene is TRBJ1-1, the V gene TRBV4-2; D unresolved. The V end was cut by 0 bases, the J end by 0 bases, with 5 bases between. CDR1 LGHNA and CDR2 YNFKEQ come from the germline V gene. The CDR3 spans 14 residues. The CDR3 reads CASSQEALNTEAFF. The CDR3 nucleotides read TGTGCCAGCAGCCAAGAAGCCCTGAACACTGAAGCTTTCTTT.

This rearrangement joins TRBV27 to TRBJ1-6, with 10 bases identical to TRBD1. J was trimmed by 7 bases and V by 6 bases; bases with no gene match: 3. The CDR3 is made up of 14 amino acids. The germline gives CDR1 MNHEY, CDR2 SMNVEV (reference sequence). CDR3 sequence reads: CASRPGQGNSPLHF. The CDR3 DNA follows: TGTGCCAGCAGACCGGGACAGGGGAATTCACCCCTCCACTTT.

The V and J genes are TRBV7-3 and TRBJ2-1; 9 bases are shared with TRBD2. Germline V gives CDR1 SGHTA, CDR2 FQGTGA. V trimming: 5 bases; J trimming: 9 bases; junction bases outside the gene matches: 11. The CDR3 spans 15 residues. The CDR3 sequence is CASSPVAGGLGEQFF. For the CDR3, the DNA is TGTGCCAGCAGCCCCGTGGCGGGGGGGCTTGGTGAGCAGTTCTTC. Complete variable domain (other parts from reference TRBV7-3 and TRBJ2-1): GAGVSQTPSNKVTEKGKYVELRCDPISGHTALYWYRQSLGQGPEFLIYFQGTGAADDSGLPNDRFFAVRPEGSVSTLKIQRTERGDSAVYLCASSPVAGGLGEQFFGPGTRLTVL.

V is TRBV5-1 and J is TRBJ1-1, with TRBD1 as a possible D gene (6 bases). Germline values: CDR1 SGHRS, CDR2 YFSETQ. The CDR3 spans 15 residues. Trimming removed 1 base from V and 2 bases from J, with 12 bases in between. The CDR3 DNA follows: TGCGCCAGCAGCTTGATGACAGGACGTAACACTGAAGCTTTCTTT. Amino acids: CASSLMTGRNTEAFF. Full variable domain (rest looked up from reference TRBV5-1 and TRBJ1-1): KAGVTQTPRYLIKTRGQQVTLSCSPISGHRSVSWYQQTPGQGLQFLFEYFSETQRNKGNFPGRFSGRQFSNSRSEMNVSTLELGDSALYLCASSLMTGRNTEAFFGQGTRLTVV.